In its sample, the clone carrying this T cell receptor (beta chain) was seen once. These data originate in a study of T cell responses to AZD1222 COVID-19 vaccine. This table comes from immunoSEQ multiplex PCR, and its TCRdb copy is limited to in-frame clones, with some not included. In the table there are some 120,000 clones, about 89% of which are singletons. The V end lost 4 bases, the J end lost 1 base, and 8 bases lay between the germline ends. Germline assignment: CDR1 SGHRS and CDR2 YFSETQ. The CDR3 runs 13 residues. The receptor comes from an adult in good health. The V gene is TRBV5-1, the J gene TRBJ1-1; no clear D. The source was peripheral blood, collected on day 0 of AZD1222 vaccination. Here the CDR3 reads CASSPSGNTEAFF. CDR3 DNA sequence: TGCGCCAGCAGCCCGAGTGGGAACACTGAAGCTTTCTTT.